This T cell receptor (beta chain) is from a study of technical replicates of blood from a handful of donors. Produced via immunoSEQ multiplex PCR; TCRdb's table is partial and in-frame only. The table records 65,000 to 85,000 clones, about 90% of them present only once. The CDR3 contains 13 residues. The V and J ends lost 1 base and 5 bases, in that order; junction bases with no gene match: 2. From germline, CDR1 is SGHRS and CDR2 YFSETQ. This TCR was recovered from a human donor in good health. This chain uses TRBV5-1 with TRBJ2-5, with 7 bases aligning to TRBD2. Source material: T cells isolated from PBMCs. The CDR3 DNA follows: TGCGCCAGCAGCTTGTGGGGGGGGGAGACCCAGTACTTC. This encodes CASSLWGGETQYF.